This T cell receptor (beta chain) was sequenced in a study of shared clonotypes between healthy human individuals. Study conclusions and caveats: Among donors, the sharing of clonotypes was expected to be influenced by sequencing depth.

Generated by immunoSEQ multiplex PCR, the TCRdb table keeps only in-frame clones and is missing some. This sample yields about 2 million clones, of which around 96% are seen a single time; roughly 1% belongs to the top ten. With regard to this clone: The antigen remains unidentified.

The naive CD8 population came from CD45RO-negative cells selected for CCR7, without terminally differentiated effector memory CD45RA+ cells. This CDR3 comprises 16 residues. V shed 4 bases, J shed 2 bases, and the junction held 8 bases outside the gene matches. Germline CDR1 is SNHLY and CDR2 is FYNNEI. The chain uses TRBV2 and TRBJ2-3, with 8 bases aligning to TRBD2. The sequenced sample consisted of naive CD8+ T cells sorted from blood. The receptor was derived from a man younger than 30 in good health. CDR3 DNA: TGTGCCAGCAGTGTTTGGCTAGCGGGTGTCACAGATACGCAGTATTTT. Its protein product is CASSVWLAGVTDTQYF.